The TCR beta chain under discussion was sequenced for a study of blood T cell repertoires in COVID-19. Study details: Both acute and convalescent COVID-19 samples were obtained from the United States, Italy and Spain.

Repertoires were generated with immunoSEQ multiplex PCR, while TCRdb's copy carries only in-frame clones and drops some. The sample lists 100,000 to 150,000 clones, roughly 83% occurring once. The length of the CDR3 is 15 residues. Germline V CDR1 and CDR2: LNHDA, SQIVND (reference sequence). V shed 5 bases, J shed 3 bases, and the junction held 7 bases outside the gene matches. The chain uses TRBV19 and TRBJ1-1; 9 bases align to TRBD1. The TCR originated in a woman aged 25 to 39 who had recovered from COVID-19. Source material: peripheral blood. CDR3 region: CASSAGTGIYTEAFF. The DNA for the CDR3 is TGTGCCAGTAGTGCCGGGACAGGGATTTACACTGAAGCTTTCTTT. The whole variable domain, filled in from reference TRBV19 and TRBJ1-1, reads DGGITQSPKYLFRKEGQNVTLSCEQNLNHDAMYWYRQDPGQGLRLIYYSQIVNDFQKGDIAEGYSVSREKKESFPLTVTSAQKNPTAFYLCASSAGTGIYTEAFFGQGTRLTVV.